The clone carrying this T cell receptor (beta chain) was picked up many times. The source of the sample is a study of T cell repertoires in cytomegalovirus infection. Overall study: CMV infection together with matching HLA type was indicated by public TCR beta signatures.

MiXCR, run by TCRdb on the reads, gives a single entry per CDR3 protein. Of fewer than 400,000 distinct CDR3 sequences detected, less than 20% appear once; the ten largest clones hold 7.5% to 9%. Germline V gene sequence: CDR1 SGHTA, CDR2 FQGNSA. The CDR3 is 15 residues long. The J segment lost 3 bases and the V segment lost 3 bases, leaving 5 bases of the junction unmatched. The source material was PBMCs. The rearrangement uses TRBV7-2 and TRBJ1-1; 9 bases are a match to TRBD1. The sequence was collected from a human donor in good health (CMV status not recorded). Some clones in this sample may be carry-over from other donors' samples. In nucleotides, the CDR3 is TGTGCCAGCAGCTTCCATGGGACAGGGTACACTGAAGCTTTCTTT. Encoded protein: CASSFHGTGYTEAFF.